The 10 T cell receptor beta chains presented below share a single source sample, sequenced in a study of tumor-infiltrating lymphocytes in primary liver carcinoma. Total RNA (about 500 ng) served as template for TCR beta cDNA synthesis primed by a constant-region primer. TCR beta libraries came from three nested multiplex PCR rounds using slightly modified ARM-PCR. Both of the initial two PCR rounds ran for approximately 11 cycles and employed TRBV1-TRBV30 forward primers alongside a C-beta reverse primer. TCRdb reprocessed the multiplex PCR reads with MiXCR, giving one entry per CDR3 protein. Seen here are about 330,000 distinct CDR3 sequences, roughly 61% observed once, and the top ten hold under 8%. Both blood RNA, taken from unsorted whole blood, and germline DNA were extracted. The specimen was peripheral blood. These receptors all come from a man aged 40-50 years with primary liver carcinoma and hepatitis B virus infection.

This clonotype was seen once. A much more abundant neighbour one base away suggests this may be a read error. The chain combines TRBV6-5 with TRBJ2-5; a possible D gene is TRBD2 (6 bases). Trimming cost V 6 bases and J 4 bases, with 18 bases left between them. Germline V lookup: CDR1 MNHEY, CDR2 SVGAGI. This CDR3 has 15 residues. CDR3 sequence: CASRRDWDGGETQYF. DNA for the CDR3: TGTGCCAGCAGACGCGATTGGGACGGGGGAGAGACCCAGTACTTC.

Regarding this clonotype: One junction end does not reproduce the germline sequence, and a read error may be involved. The CDR3 region is CVSSFTGTSGTTWELFF. CDR3 sequence (DNA): TGTGTCAGCAGCTTCACCGGGACTAGCGGGACAACCTGGGAGCTGTTTTTC. The rearrangement joins TRBV11-2 to TRBJ2-2; TRBD2 matches at 13 bases. This CDR3 contains 17 residues. Germline V CDR1 and CDR2: SGHAT, FQNNGV.

The chain uses TRBV30 and TRBJ2-1, with 14 bases lining up with TRBD2. The germline V gene encodes CDR1 GTSNPN and CDR2 SVGIG (reference sequence). The CDR3 is made up of 14 amino acids. The CDR3 DNA is TGTGTCTGCCAGACTAGCGGGAGGGCATATGAGCAGTTCTTC. The encoded protein is CVCQTSGRAYEQFF. Looking up the rest from reference TRBV30 and TRBJ2-1 gives the full variable domain: SQTIHQWPATLVQPVGSPLSLECTVEGTSNPNLYWYRQAAGRGLQLLFYSVGIGQISSEVPQNLSASRPQDRQFILSSKKLLLSDSGFYLCVCQTSGRAYEQFFGPGTRLTVL.

A remark on this clonotype: The junction departs from the called germline gene at one end, perhaps through a read error. This chain joins TRBV28 and TRBJ1-6; D gene ambiguous. This CDR3 region has 13 residues. CDR1 and CDR2 from the germline V gene are MDHEN and SYDVKM. CDR3 sequence: CASGLGRYSPLHF. CDR3 DNA sequence: TGTGCCAGCGGTTTGGGCAGATACTCACCCCTCCACTTT.

Worth noting for this clonotype: A clone one base away is much larger, so this may be a read error. The V call is TRBV10-3, the J call TRBJ2-1; 7 bases are shared with TRBD2. With V trimmed by 2 bases and J by 11 bases, 9 bases remained unmatched. This CDR3 is built from 14 residues. Germline lookup yields CDR1 ENHRY and CDR2 SYGVKD. The CDR3 DNA reads as TGTGCCATCAGTGAGAGGGAGGGCCTTATTAAGCAGTTCTTC. Translated, it gives CAISEREGLIKQFF.

Turning to this clonotype: One junction end disagrees with the germline gene, perhaps due to a read error. This sequence joins TRBV4-2 and TRBJ2-6; weak D call: TRBD1 (5 bases). This CDR3 is built from 18 residues. Germline lookup yields CDR1 LGHNA and CDR2 YNFKEQ. This CDR3 is CASSQDPSSISGANVLSF. The CDR3 coding sequence is TGTGCCAGCAGCCAAGACCCTTCCAGCATCTCTGGGGCCAACGTCCTGTCTTTC.

V usage is TRBV5-1 and J usage is TRBJ1-1, with no clear D. Trimming removed 4 bases from V and 2 bases from J, with 9 bases in between. CDR1 and CDR2 from the germline V gene are SGHRS and YFSETQ. The CDR3 covers 13 residues. In DNA, the CDR3 is TGCGCCAGCAGCAAGGGCCAAAACACTGAAGCTTTCTTT. The encoded protein is CASSKGQNTEAFF.

A few counts support this clonotype. The chain employs TRBV5-6 and TRBJ2-2; 10 bases align to TRBD1. CDR1 is SGHDT and CDR2 is YYEEEE in the germline V gene. The CDR3 loop spans 16 amino acids. V was clipped by 2 bases and J by 2 bases; unmatched bases: 3. CDR3 residues: CASSFGTGVNTGELFF. The CDR3 DNA is TGTGCCAGCAGCTTCGGGACAGGGGTTAACACCGGGGAGCTGTTTTTT.

This clonotype was picked up many times. The V call is TRBV5-6, the J call TRBJ2-7; D is possibly TRBD1 (5 bases). This CDR3 contains 12 residues. CDR1 is SGHDT and CDR2 is YYEEEE in the germline V gene. V was trimmed by 4 bases and J by 6 bases, leaving 11 bases between them. Here the CDR3 reads CASSQGWGEQYF. The DNA for the CDR3 is TGTGCCAGCAGCCAGGGTTGGGGCGAGCAGTACTTC.

A few counts support this clonotype. V usage is TRBV5-6 and J usage is TRBJ2-1; 15 bases agree with TRBD2. This CDR3 contains 19 residues. J gave up 1 base and V 4 bases, and 9 bases lay outside the gene matches. The V gene's germline CDR1 is SGHDT and CDR2 YYEEEE. The CDR3 sequence: CASSEGLAGGPLSYNEQFF. In nucleotides, the CDR3 is TGTGCCAGCAGCGAGGGACTAGCGGGAGGCCCCCTGTCCTACAATGAGCAGTTCTTC.